This TCR beta chain stems from a study of regulatory dendritic cells for organ transplantation. With respect to this clone: Its antigen is currently unknown.

Assay: immunoSEQ multiplex PCR; the TCRdb copy retains only in-frame clones and omits some. The sample comprises roughly 23,000 clones, 85% of which are singletons, and 0.26% rests with the top ten. Germline loops: CDR1 SGHAT, CDR2 FQDESV (reference sequence). CDR3 length equals 17 residues. The junction had 10 bases not matched to a gene; V was cut back by 3 bases and J by 5 bases. CFSE-labeled sorted T cells met regulatory or mature dendritic cells for more than four days. General study results and limits: Memory T cells were less diverse than naive, with memory CD8+ most oligoclonal. The authors noted considerable between-person heterogeneity in alloreactive memory CD8+ cells.

Sequencing was performed on naive CD4+ T cells from blood cultured with dendritic cells. The subset: CD45RA+ naive T cells. The rearrangement joins TRBV11-1 to TRBJ2-5; 12 bases are a match to TRBD1. This clonotype originated in a human donor in good health. CDR3 residues: CASSFGTGGWSGETQYF. CDR3 coding DNA: TGTGCCAGCAGCTTTGGGACAGGGGGCTGGTCGGGGGAGACCCAGTACTTC.